Here is one TCR beta chain with its context. Its target is unknown. One entry per CDR3 protein, called by TCRdb with MiXCR from the 5' RACE reads. The sample lists 75,000 to 90,000 distinct CDR3 sequences, approximately 14% occurring once. The CDR3 sequence is 14 residues long. Germline trimming cut 5 bases from V and 7 bases from J; bases unmatched to any gene: 6. Per the germline V gene, CDR1 is SGHVS and CDR2 is FNYEAQ. The data stem from a study of T-cell memory formation after mild COVID-19. Across the study: Largely donor-specific TCR clusters were found. Study-wide points: Among clones peaking at day 37 in the second wave, SARS-CoV-2 specificity remained unconfirmed.

The chain employs TRBV7-6 and TRBJ2-1; 9 bases match TRBD1. The clonotype originates from an adult woman who had mild COVID-19 (a few samples of this study predate the infection). Cell type and time point are not known. The specimen was PBMCs or a T cell subset sorted from them (not recorded which). The CDR3 reads CASSPGQGTNEQFF. The CDR3 DNA follows: TGTGCCAGCAGCCCCGGACAGGGGACGAATGAGCAGTTCTTC.